This T cell receptor beta chain was captured by sequencing in a study of T cells after yellow fever vaccination. Regarding the study as a whole: Compared with primary, the secondary response was weaker and peaked at day 5, not 15. Abundant bulk-derived clonotypes could contaminate FACS-sorted repertoires. Reappearance after the booster was observed for most primary-vaccination clones (around 96% CD4, about 85% CD8).

This clonotype was detected a few times. The antigen is unknown. J was trimmed by 6 bases and V by 3 bases; bases with no gene match: 7. This CDR3 has 14 residues. Germline CDR1 reads SGDLS; CDR2 reads YYNGEE. Template switching by 5'RACE produced TCR cDNA, adding a universal primer site and UMIs. TCRdb re-called the 5' RACE reads through MiXCR, storing one row per CDR3 protein. The sample lists 100,000 to 150,000 distinct CDR3 sequences; approximately 14% were seen once. V and J are TRBV9 and TRBJ2-3, with 7 bases lining up with TRBD2. Sample: CD8+ T cells sorted from PBMCs, taken 5 days after the yellow fever booster vaccination. This receptor was taken from a man between 18 and 29 years old who received the YFV17D yellow fever vaccine. DNA for the CDR3: TGTGCCAGCAGCGACACTAGCGATATCGATACGCAGTATTTT. Its translation: CASSDTSDIDTQYF.